The TCR beta chain described here comes from a study of T cell changes during pregnancy in multiple sclerosis. Some clones are missing from TCRdb's copy, which holds only in-frame ones; the method was immunoSEQ multiplex PCR. The sample lists roughly 59,000 clones, around 91% occurring once. This clone was seen once. This CDR3 is built from 15 residues. The germline V gene encodes CDR1 KGHSH and CDR2 LQKENI. Germline trimming cut 0 bases from V and 4 bases from J; bases unmatched to any gene: 3. The chain couples TRBV18 to TRBJ1-2; 9 nucleotides line up with TRBD1. Sequencing used peripheral blood, obtained in the third trimester of pregnancy. The sequence was collected from a female donor in good health, enrolled as a control in a pregnancy study. CDR3 bases: TGTGCCAGCTCACCACCACAGGGGGCCTCCTATGGCTACACCTTC. Protein sequence: CASSPPQGASYGYTF.